This T cell receptor (beta chain) was documented in a study of PD-1 blockade in classical Hodgkin lymphoma. Whole-study findings and limits: Patients who initiated nivolumab within 1 year of ASCT were excluded. Complete responders' diversity at baseline resembled that of newly diagnosed patients.

Clones were sequenced by immunoSEQ multiplex PCR, and TCRdb holds only the in-frame ones, with some missing. The sample lists some 27,000 clones, around 80% seen once, with around 15% in the top ten. The sample's time point: cycle 4 day 1 (C4D1), after six to seven weeks of nivolumab. Each patient relapsed following autologous stem cell transplantation, and prior brentuximab vedotin exposure differed. V was trimmed by 6 bases and J by 2 bases, leaving 8 bases between them. The CDR3 has 14 amino acids. CDR1 and CDR2 from the germline V gene are LNHNV and YYDKDF (reference sequence). A remark on this clone: The antigen is not known.

The specimen comprised peripheral blood mononuclear cells (PBMCs), sampled before the fourth cycle of nivolumab. The receptor comes from a human donor with classical Hodgkin lymphoma. The chain employs TRBV15 and TRBJ2-6, with D possibly being TRBD1 (5 bases). The CDR3 region has the DNA TGTGCCACCAGTCCCAGGGCTGGGGCCAACGTCCTGACTTTC. Translating gives CATSPRAGANVLTF.